This TCR beta chain was recovered during a study of STAT3 mutations in large granular lymphocyte leukemia. Findings of the study overall: Every T-LGLL patient had at least one immunodominant TCRbeta clonotype.

J was trimmed by 4 bases and V by 2 bases; bases with no gene match: 7. This CDR3 spans 15 amino acids. CDR1 is SEHNR, CDR2 FQNEAQ, per germline (reference sequence). The method was immunoSEQ multiplex PCR; TCRdb's version includes in-frame clones alone and lacks a portion of them. The data contain roughly 40,000 clones, around 80% of them singletons. The table lists this clone with a few counts. Its specificity is unknown. The specimen was PBMCs. This clonotype originated in a human donor with T large granular lymphocyte leukemia. Some clones in this sample may be carry-over from other donors' samples. The chain joins TRBV7-9 to TRBJ2-7; 8 bases match TRBD1. The CDR3 DNA is TGTGCCAGCAGCTTAATTCAGGGGGCGGGGTACGAGCAGTACTTC. Protein: CASSLIQGAGYEQYF.